The 5 T cell receptor beta chains listed next were all sequenced from one sample in a study of T cell changes during pregnancy in multiple sclerosis. Generated by immunoSEQ multiplex PCR, the TCRdb table keeps only in-frame clones and is missing some. The sample has about 21,000 clones, 80% to 90% seen once. Here the sequenced sample was CD8+ T cells from peripheral blood mononuclear cells, taken in the second trimester of pregnancy. These receptors were taken from a female donor in good health, enrolled as a control in a pregnancy study.

This rearrangement joins TRBV5-1 to TRBJ1-1; a weak D match, TRBD1 (6 bases). Germline CDR1 SGHRS, CDR2 YFSETQ. V shed 6 bases and J shed 5 bases, with 11 bases lying between them. CDR3 length: 12 amino acids. The CDR3 reads CASKGDRTEAFF. The CDR3 nucleotides are TGCGCCAGCAAGGGGGACCGGACTGAAGCTTTCTTT.

The chain couples TRBV27 to TRBJ2-2, with D possibly TRBD2 on 6 matching bases. V was trimmed by 2 bases and J by 5 bases, leaving 15 bases between them. This CDR3 spans 16 amino acids. Germline CDR1 is MNHEY and CDR2 is SMNVEV (reference sequence). This CDR3 is CASSLGPGLLTGELFF. In DNA, the CDR3 is TGTGCCAGCAGTTTAGGCCCGGGACTGCTGACCGGGGAGCTGTTTTTT.

The CDR3 sequence is CASSYGTSGGETQYF. The CDR3 DNA reads TGTGCCAGCAGTTACGGGACTAGCGGGGGGGAGACCCAGTACTTC. This chain uses TRBV27 with TRBJ2-5, with 15 bases lining up with TRBD2. The CDR3 spans 15 residues. Germline CDR1 reads MNHEY; CDR2 reads SMNVEV (reference sequence). V was pared by 4 bases and J by 5 bases, with 2 bases of the junction left unmatched.

The CDR3 DNA is TGTGCCAGCTCACCCGAACAGGGTTTAGTCAATGAGCAGTTCTTC. This gives the protein CASSPEQGLVNEQFF. J is TRBJ2-1 and V is TRBV18, with D possibly TRBD1 on 6 matching bases. Trimming took off 3 bases at V and 6 bases at J, with 15 bases between the two ends. This CDR3 is 15 amino acids long. The germline V gene encodes CDR1 KGHSH and CDR2 LQKENI.

The chain is built from TRBV13 and TRBJ2-7, with D possibly being TRBD2 (5 bases). CDR3 size: 14 residues. CDR1 is PRHDT, CDR2 FYEKMQ, per germline (reference sequence). V was pared by 11 bases and J by 6 bases, with 23 bases between. CDR3 in DNA: TGTGCCTCCTCTTTACGGGATTCCCTCATCGAGCAGTACTTC. Amino acid sequence: CASSLRDSLIEQYF.